This T cell receptor (beta chain) was retrieved from a study of blood T cell repertoires in COVID-19. Overall study: PBMCs, B-cell-depleted T cells, or T cells were the source of the cDNA or gDNA that made up the material.

This study enrolled people aged about 18 to 100 from 20 to 25 US geographic areas. Per the study methods: Nucleated cell number was recorded as an estimate derived from reference gene primer amplification. Sequencing used immunoSEQ multiplex PCR; TCRdb keeps in-frame clones, though not all of them. That table supplies the V and J calls and clone size; D and trimming were determined from the DNA. This sample has roughly 250,000 clones, with over 75% found just once. Trimming shortened V by 6 bases and J by 2 bases, and 16 bases separated the two germline ends. This CDR3 has 15 amino acids. Germline V gives CDR1 KGHSH, CDR2 LQKENI.

The chain employs TRBV18 and TRBJ1-2; D gene uncertain. The specimen sequenced was PBMCs or T cells enriched from blood (not recorded which). The TCR comes from a woman in her thirties who had recovered from COVID-19. CDR3 DNA sequence: TGTGCCAGCTCCCCTTCGTCACTACCGAACTATGGCTACACCTTC. This translates into CASSPSSLPNYGYTF.